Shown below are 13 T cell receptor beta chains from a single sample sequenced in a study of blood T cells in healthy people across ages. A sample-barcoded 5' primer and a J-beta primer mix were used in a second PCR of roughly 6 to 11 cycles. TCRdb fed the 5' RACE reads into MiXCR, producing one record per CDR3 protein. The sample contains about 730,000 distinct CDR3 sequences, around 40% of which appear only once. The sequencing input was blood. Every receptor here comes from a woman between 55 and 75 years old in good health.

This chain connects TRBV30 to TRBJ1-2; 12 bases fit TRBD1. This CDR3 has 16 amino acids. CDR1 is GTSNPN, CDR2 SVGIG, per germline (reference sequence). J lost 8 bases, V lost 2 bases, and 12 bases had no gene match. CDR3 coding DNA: TGTGCCTGGAGTCCCGGGACAGGGGGCTTGGGTGAGGGCTACACCTTC. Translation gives CAWSPGTGGLGEGYTF.

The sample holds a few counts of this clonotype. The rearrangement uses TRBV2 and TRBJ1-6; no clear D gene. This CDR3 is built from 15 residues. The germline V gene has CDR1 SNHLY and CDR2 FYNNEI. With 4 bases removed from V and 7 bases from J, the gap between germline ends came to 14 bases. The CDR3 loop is CASSAVVSKNSPLHF. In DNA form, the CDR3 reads TGTGCCAGCAGTGCGGTAGTCAGCAAGAATTCACCCCTCCACTTT.

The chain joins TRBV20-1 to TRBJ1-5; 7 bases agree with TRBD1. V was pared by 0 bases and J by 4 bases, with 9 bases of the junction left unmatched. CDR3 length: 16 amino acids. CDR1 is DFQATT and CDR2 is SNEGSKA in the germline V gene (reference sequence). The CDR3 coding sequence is TGCAGTGCTAGAGAGTCCACAGGGGCCCGGAATCAGCCCCAGCATTTT. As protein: CSARESTGARNQPQHF.

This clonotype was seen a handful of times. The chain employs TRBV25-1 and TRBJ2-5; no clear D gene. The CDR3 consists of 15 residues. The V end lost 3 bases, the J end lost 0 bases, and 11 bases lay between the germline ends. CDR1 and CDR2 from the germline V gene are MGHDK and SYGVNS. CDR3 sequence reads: CASSDVQHYQETQYF. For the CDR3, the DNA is TGTGCCAGCAGTGACGTACAGCATTACCAAGAGACCCAGTACTTC.

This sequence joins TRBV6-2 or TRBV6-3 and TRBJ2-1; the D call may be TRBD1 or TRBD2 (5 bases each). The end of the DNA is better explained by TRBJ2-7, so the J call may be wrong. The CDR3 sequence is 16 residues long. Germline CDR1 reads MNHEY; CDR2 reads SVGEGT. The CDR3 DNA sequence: TGTGCCAGCAGTTACCGCTCCAGGGACCCCTACAATGAGCAGTACTTC. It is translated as CASSYRSRDPYNEQYF.

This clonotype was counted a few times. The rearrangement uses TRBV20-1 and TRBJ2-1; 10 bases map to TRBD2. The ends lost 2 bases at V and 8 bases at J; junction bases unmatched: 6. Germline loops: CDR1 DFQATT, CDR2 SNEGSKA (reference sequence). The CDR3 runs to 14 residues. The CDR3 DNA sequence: TGCAGTGCTAGACTTACTAGCGGGGAGTATGAGCAGTTCTTC. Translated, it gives CSARLTSGEYEQFF.

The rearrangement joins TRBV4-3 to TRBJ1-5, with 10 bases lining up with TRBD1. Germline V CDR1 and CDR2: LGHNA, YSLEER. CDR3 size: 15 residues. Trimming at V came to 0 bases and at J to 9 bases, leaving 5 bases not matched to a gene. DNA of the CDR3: TGCGCCAGCAGCCAAGATGGGACAGGGGTGAGGCCCCAGCATTTT. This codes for CASSQDGTGVRPQHF.

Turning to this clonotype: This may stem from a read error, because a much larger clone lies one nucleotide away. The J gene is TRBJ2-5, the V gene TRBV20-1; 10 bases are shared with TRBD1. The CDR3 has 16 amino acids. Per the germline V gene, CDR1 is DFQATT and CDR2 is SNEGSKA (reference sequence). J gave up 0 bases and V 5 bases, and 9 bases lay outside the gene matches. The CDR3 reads CSALSRGQGNQETQYF. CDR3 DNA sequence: TGCAGTGCTTTAAGCCGGGGACAGGGGAACCAAGAGACCCAGTACTTC.

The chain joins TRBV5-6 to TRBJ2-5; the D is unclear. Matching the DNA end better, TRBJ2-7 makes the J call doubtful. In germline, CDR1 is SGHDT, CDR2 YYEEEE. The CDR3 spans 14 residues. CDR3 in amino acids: CASSLGQVIYEQYF. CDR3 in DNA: TGTGCCAGCAGCTTGGGGCAGGTAATCTACGAGCAGTACTTC.

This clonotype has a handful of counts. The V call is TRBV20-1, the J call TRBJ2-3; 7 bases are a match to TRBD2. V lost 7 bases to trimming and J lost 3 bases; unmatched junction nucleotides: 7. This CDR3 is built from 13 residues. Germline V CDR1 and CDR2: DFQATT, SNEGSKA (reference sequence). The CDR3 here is CSGGGERTDTQYF. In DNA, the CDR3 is TGCAGTGGGGGAGGGGAGAGGACAGATACGCAGTATTTT.

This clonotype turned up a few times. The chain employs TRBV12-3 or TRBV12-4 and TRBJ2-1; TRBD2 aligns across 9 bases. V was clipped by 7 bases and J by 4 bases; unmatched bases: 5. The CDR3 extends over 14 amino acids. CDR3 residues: CASTQGLAYNEQFF. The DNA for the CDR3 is TGTGCCAGCACTCAGGGACTAGCTTACAATGAGCAGTTCTTC.

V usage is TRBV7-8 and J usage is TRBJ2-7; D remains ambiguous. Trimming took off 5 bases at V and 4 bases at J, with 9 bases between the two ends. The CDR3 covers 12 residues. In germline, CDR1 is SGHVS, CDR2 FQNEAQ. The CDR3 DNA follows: TGTGCCAGCAGCACATTGGCGTACGAGCAGTACTTC. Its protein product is CASSTLAYEQYF.

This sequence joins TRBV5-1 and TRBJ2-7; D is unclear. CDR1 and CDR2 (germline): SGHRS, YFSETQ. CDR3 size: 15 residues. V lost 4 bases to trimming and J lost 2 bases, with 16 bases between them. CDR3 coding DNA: TGCGCCAGCAGCGCACACTACTCGCCAGCCTACGAGCAGTACTTC. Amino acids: CASSAHYSPAYEQYF. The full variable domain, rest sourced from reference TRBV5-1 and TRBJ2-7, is KAGVTQTPRYLIKTRGQQVTLSCSPISGHRSVSWYQQTPGQGLQFLFEYFSETQRNKGNFPGRFSGRQFSNSRSEMNVSTLELGDSALYLCASSAHYSPAYEQYFGPGTRLTVT.